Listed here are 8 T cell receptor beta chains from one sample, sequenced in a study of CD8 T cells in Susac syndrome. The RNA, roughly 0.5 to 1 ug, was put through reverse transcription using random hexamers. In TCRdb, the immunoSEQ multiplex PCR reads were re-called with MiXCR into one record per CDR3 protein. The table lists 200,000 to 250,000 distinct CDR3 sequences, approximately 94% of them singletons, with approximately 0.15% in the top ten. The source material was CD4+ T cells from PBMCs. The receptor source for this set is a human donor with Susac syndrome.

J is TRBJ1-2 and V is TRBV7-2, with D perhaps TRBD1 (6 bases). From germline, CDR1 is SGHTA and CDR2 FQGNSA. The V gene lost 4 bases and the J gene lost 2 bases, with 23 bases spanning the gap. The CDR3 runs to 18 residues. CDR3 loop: CASSSFGAGVRSNYGYTF. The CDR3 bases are TGTGCCAGCAGCTCATTCGGCGCAGGGGTACGGTCGAACTATGGCTACACCTTC.

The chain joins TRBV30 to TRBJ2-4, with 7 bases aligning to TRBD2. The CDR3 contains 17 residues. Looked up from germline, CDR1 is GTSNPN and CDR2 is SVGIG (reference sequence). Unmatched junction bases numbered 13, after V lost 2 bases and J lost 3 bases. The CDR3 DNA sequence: TGTGCCTGGAGTCGACTCTCCGGGACGGGAGGCAAAAACATTCAGTACTTC. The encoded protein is CAWSRLSGTGGKNIQYF. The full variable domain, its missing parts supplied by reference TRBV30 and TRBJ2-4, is SQTIHQWPATLVQPVGSPLSLECTVEGTSNPNLYWYRQAAGRGLQLLFYSVGIGQISSEVPQNLSASRPQDRQFILSSKKLLLSDSGFYLCAWSRLSGTGGKNIQYFGAGTRLSVL.

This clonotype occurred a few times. The CDR3 DNA follows: TGTGCCAGCAGCGTGAGACAGGGAGCAGATACGCAGTATTTT. The encoded protein is CASSVRQGADTQYF. The rearrangement uses TRBV9 and TRBJ2-3, with 7 bases lining up with TRBD1. With V trimmed by 2 bases and J by 4 bases, 4 bases remained unmatched. CDR3 size: 14 residues. CDR1 and CDR2 (germline): SGDLS, YYNGEE.

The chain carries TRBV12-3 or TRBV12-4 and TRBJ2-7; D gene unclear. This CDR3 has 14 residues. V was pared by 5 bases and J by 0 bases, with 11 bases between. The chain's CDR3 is CASSPPSRSYEQYF. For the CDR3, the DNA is TGTGCCAGCAGTCCTCCAAGCCGCTCCTACGAGCAGTACTTC.

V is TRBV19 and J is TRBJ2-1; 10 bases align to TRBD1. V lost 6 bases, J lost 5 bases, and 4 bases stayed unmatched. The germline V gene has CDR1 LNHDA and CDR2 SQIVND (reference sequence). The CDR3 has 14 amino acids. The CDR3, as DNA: TGTGCCAGTAGGGGACAGGGGCTCCACAATGAGCAGTTCTTC. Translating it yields CASRGQGLHNEQFF.

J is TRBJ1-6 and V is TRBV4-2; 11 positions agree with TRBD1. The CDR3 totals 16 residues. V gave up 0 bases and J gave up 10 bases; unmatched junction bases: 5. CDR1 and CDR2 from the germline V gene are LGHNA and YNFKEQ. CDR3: CASSQDRGQGGSPLHF. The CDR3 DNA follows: TGTGCCAGCAGCCAAGATCGGGGACAGGGGGGATCACCCCTCCACTTT.

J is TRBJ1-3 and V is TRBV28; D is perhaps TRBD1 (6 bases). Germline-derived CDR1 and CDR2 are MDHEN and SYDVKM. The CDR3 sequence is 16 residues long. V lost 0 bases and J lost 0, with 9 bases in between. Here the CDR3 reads CASSLWTGDSGNTIYF. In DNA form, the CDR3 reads TGTGCCAGCAGTTTATGGACAGGCGACTCTGGAAACACCATATATTTT.

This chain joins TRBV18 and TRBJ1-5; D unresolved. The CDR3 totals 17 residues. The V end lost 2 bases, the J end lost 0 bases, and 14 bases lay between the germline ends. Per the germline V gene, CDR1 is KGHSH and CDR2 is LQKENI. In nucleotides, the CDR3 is TGTGCCAGCTCACCAACCAGGCAGATGAATAGCAATCAGCCCCAGCATTTT. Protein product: CASSPTRQMNSNQPQHF.